This record looks at one T cell receptor (beta chain) sequence and its context. Measured with immunoSEQ multiplex PCR; TCRdb has only the in-frame clones, and not every one. This table has about 180,000 clones, 90% appearing once. The CDR3 runs to 12 residues. Trimming took off 5 bases at V and 3 bases at J, with 7 bases between the two ends. CDR1 is MNHEY and CDR2 is SVGEGT in the germline V gene. These data come from a study of T cell responses to AZD1222 COVID-19 vaccine. Specimen: peripheral blood, collected on day 0 of AZD1222 vaccination. The rearrangement joins TRBV6-2 or TRBV6-3 to TRBJ1-1; no clear D gene. The clonotype comes from an adult in good health. The CDR3 loop reads CASSEDYTEAFF. CDR3 nucleotide sequence: TGTGCCAGCAGTGAGGATTACACTGAAGCTTTCTTT.